This T cell receptor (beta chain) was identified in a study of cytomegalovirus exposure and HLA in healthy donors. PCR used 60 Vbeta primers and 13 Jbeta primers. Clones were read by immunoSEQ multiplex PCR, and TCRdb kept only the in-frame ones, dropping some. The sample yields roughly 160,000 clones, around 81% seen once. The CDR3 is 15 amino acids. Trimming left V 2 bases short and J 2 bases short, with 12 bases between. Germline V gene sequence: CDR1 SGHTA, CDR2 FQGNSA. The sample taken for sequencing was PBMCs. The clonotype comes from a woman between 50 and 59 years old in good health and CMV-seronegative. The V call is TRBV7-2, the J call TRBJ1-2; a weak D match, TRBD1 (6 bases). CDR3 loop: CASSLSGQSNYGYTF. DNA for the CDR3: TGTGCCAGCAGCTTATCAGGACAGTCAAACTATGGCTACACCTTC.